This T cell receptor (beta chain) stems from a study of T cells in Graves' hyperthyroidism and ophthalmopathy. Overall study results and limits: Most thyroid-expanded clonotypes above 0.001 were also found in blood.

On this clonotype itself: No antigen is known for it. This could be a read error, since a much larger clone is one nucleotide away.

Patients aged 18 to 65 had newly diagnosed hyperthyroidism that had lasted under 2 months. Germline V CDR1 and CDR2: MNHNS, SASEGT. The V gene end was trimmed by 4 bases and the J gene end by 7 bases; junction bases not matched to a gene: 8. This CDR3 region has 14 residues. The source material, RNA transcripts, was used to amplify TCR beta CDR3 regions. The primer set for the first-round RT-PCR of the TCR CDR3 was HTBI. TCRdb processed the multiplex PCR reads anew with MiXCR; each CDR3 protein has one entry. The table shows 550,000 to 650,000 distinct CDR3 sequences, with 14% occurring only once. This receptor was taken from a woman in her 40s with Graves' hyperthyroidism. Material for sequencing was blood. The chain recombines TRBV6-1 with TRBJ2-7, with 9 bases matching TRBD1. CDR3 region: CASSGQDRGDEQYF. The DNA for the CDR3 is TGTGCCAGCAGTGGACAGGACAGGGGTGATGAGCAGTACTTC.